This T cell receptor (beta chain) was captured in a study of OX40 agonist ivuxolimab in advanced cancers. About the investigation overall: Ivuxolimab, which targeted the costimulatory receptor OX40 (CD134), was an agonistic, fully human IgG2 monoclonal antibody. Peripheral TCRbeta sequencing was intended to test whether TCR sequence diversity was altered and clonal T-cell expansion was caused by ivuxolimab. Of the approximately 53 patients in dose escalation, some 20 had hepatocellular carcinoma, about 15 had melanoma, 9 had renal cell carcinoma and 9 had head and neck cancer. The paper reports the monotherapy dose-escalation portion (N of about 52 patients) of the phase I ivuxolimab trial. Intravenous ivuxolimab was administered to patients every 2 weeks at six dose levels: 0.01, 0.1, 0.3, 1.5, 3 and 10 mg/kg. Prior anti-PD-1, anti-PD-L1 or anti-CTLA-4 therapy was permitted, and checkpoint inhibitors had been received by about 37% of dose-escalation patients. In the dose-escalation cohort, more than 75% of patients were male, and the mean age was about 55 years, with a range of 23 to 79. Partial responses occurred in three dose-escalation patients: two with cutaneous melanoma and one with hepatocellular carcinoma.

Patients with autoimmune disease history or receiving systemic immunosuppression were excluded from the trial. Peripheral blood for TCR sequencing was collected from all dose cohorts at baseline, on cycle 4 day 1, and on cycle 7 day 1. Samples were obtained from an open-label, multicenter, first-in-human phase I dose-escalation trial of ivuxolimab. Adults with locally advanced or metastatic melanoma, renal cell, hepatocellular, or head and neck squamous cell carcinoma were enrolled in the trial. CD4+ and CD8+ T cells were sorted separately from peripheral blood before TCR sequencing. From its cysteine to its phenylalanine, the CDR3 spans 16 amino acids. The DNA shown is the 48-base CDR3, in frame from base 1. Cut back by 2 bases and 3 bases, the V and J ends lie 13 bases apart. The CDR1 and CDR2 encoded by the germline V gene are KGHSH and LQKENI. This clone was detected only a few times. The antigen it binds to is not known. There are no base qualities to consult, and no much larger clone falls within one base.

Genomic DNA was isolated from the sorted cells so that the TCRbeta CDR3 region could be sequenced. The immunoSEQ Assay was used for sequencing of TCRbeta CDR3 regions. TCRdb provides this immuneACCESS table in a form limited to in-frame rearrangements. Some clones are lacking; in checked studies, under half of them reflect an unresolved V gene, and why the rest are absent is not known. The sample data list more than 45,000 clones, and 91% of these were observed just once. The ten largest clonotypes hold 3.8% of the sample. General study outcomes and caveats: Low levels of normalized T-cell clonal expansion were also seen in some nonresponding patients. The antigen specificity of the peripheral T cells that underwent clonal expansion was not determined. In the 0.1-3.0 mg/kg groups, partial responders were among the patients with the lowest normalized peripheral clonal expansion, particularly in CD8+ T cells. After ivuxolimab, expanded clones were on average more numerous among CD8+ T cells than among CD4+ T cells. At doses from 0.1 to 3.0 mg/kg, clonal expansion was seen in both CD4+ and CD8+ blood T cells between baseline and week 6.

The receptor was isolated from an adult with an advanced solid tumor such as melanoma, head and neck, liver or kidney cancer. The chain is encoded by TRBV18 joined to TRBJ2-2; a weak D assignment points to TRBD2 (5 bases agree). Sequenced here: CD4+ or CD8+ T cells sorted from blood, sampled in a trial of the OX40 agonist ivuxolimab. The base sequence is TGTGCCAGCTCACCATCGGAGGTTTCGTACACCGGGGAGCTGTTTTTT. It codes for CASSPSEVSYTGELFF.